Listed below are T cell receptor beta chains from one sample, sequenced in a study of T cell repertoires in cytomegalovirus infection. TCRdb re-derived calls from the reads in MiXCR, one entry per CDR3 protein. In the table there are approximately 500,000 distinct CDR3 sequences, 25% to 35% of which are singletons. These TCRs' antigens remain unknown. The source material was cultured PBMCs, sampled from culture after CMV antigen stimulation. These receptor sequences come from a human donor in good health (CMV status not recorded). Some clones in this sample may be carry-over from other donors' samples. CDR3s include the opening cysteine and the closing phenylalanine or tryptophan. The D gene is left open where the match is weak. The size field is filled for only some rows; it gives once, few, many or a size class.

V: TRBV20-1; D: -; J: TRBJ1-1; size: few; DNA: TGCAGTGCTAGTTTTTTAACAGGGAATGGGGAAGCTTTCTTT; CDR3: CSASFLTGNGEAFF
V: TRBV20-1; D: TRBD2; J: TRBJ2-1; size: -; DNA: TGCAGTGCTTTCGGACTAGCGGGGACCTACAATGAGCAGTTCTTC; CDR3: CSAFGLAGTYNEQFF
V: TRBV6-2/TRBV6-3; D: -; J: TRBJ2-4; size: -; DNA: TGTGCCAGCAGTGCCGCCGGGGGACAGATAGGGAAAAACATTCAGTACTTC; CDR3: CASSAAGGQIGKNIQYF
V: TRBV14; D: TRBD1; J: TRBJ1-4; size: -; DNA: TGTGCCAGCAGCCCCCGGGACAGGGGTGAAAAACTGTTTTTT; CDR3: CASSPRDRGEKLFF
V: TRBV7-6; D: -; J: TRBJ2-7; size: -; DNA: TGTGCCAGCAGCTCCCTAGGGGGGCTCTCCGAGCAGTACTTC; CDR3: CASSSLGGLSEQYF
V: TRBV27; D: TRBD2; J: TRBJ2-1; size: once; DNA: TGTGCCAGCAGTCGGACTAGCGGGAGGTACCATGAGCAGTTCTTC; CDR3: CASSRTSGRYHEQFF
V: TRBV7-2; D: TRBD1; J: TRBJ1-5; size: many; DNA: TGTGCCAGCAGCTCGGGACAGTTCAATCAGCCCCAGCATTTT; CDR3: CASSSGQFNQPQHF
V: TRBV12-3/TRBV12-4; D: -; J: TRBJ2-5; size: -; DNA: TGTGCCAGCAGTCCCATGGCCAGTTTAGAAGAGACCCAGTACTTC; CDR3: CASSPMASLEETQYF
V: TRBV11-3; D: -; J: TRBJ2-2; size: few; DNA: TGTGCCAGCAGCTCCGCCCGGACCGGGGAGCTGTTTTTT; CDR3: CASSSARTGELFF
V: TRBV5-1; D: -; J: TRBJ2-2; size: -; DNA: TGCGCCAGCAGCTTAGTTCCCCAGGAAAGGACCGGGGAGCTGTTTTTT; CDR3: CASSLVPQERTGELFF
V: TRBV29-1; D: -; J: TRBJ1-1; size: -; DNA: TGCAGCGTTGAAAGGTACTTAATGAACACTGAAGCTTTCTTT; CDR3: CSVERYLMNTEAFF
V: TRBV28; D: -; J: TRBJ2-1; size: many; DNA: TGTGCCAGCAGGTCGTACAATGAGCAGTTCTTC; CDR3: CASRSYNEQFF
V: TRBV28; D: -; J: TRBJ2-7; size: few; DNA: TGTGCCACCACCTTGGGCATCTCCTACGAGCAGTACTTC; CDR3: CATTLGISYEQYF
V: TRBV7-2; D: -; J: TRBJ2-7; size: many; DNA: TGTGCCAGCAGCTCTATGGGGGCGGGGTCAAAGGACTACGAGCAGTACTTC; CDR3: CASSSMGAGSKDYEQYF
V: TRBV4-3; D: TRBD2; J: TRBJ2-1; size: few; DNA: TGCGCCAGCAGTGTCTGGCGGGAGGGCCGCAATGAGCAGTTCTTC; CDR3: CASSVWREGRNEQFF
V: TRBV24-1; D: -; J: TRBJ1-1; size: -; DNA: TGTGCCACCAGTGACACGGGGCCCACCCCGGCTTTCTTT; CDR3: CATSDTGPTPAFF
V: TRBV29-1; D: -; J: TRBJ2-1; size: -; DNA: TGCAGCGTTGAACTACTAGCAAAGGACAATGAGCAGTTCTTC; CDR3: CSVELLAKDNEQFF
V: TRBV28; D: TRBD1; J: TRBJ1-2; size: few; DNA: TGTGCCAGCAGACCAGCCGGGACAGGGAAGGGCTACACCTTC; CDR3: CASRPAGTGKGYTF
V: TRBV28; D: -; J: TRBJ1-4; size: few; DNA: TGTGCCAGCTCTCAGGAAACTAATGAAAAACTGTTTTTT; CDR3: CASSQETNEKLFF
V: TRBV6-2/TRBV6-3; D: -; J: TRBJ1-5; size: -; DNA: TGTGCCAGCGCGGACACTAGCAATCAGCCCCAGCATTTT; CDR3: CASADTSNQPQHF
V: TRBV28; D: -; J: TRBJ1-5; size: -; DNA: TGTGCCAGCAGTTTTCTGACAGGAAGAGATCAGCCCCAGCATTTT; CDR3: CASSFLTGRDQPQHF
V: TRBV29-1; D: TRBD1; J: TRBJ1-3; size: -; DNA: TGCAGCGTGGGTGGGACAGGGGATAATACTGGAAACACCATATATTTT; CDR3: CSVGGTGDNTGNTIYF
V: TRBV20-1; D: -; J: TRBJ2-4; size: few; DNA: TGCAGTGCTACCGACATGGGGGCGAACATTCAGTACTTC; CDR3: CSATDMGANIQYF
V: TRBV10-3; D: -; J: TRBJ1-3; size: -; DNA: TGTGCCACAAGCCGGGACAAGATTCCCTCTGGAAACACCATATATTTT; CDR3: CATSRDKIPSGNTIYF
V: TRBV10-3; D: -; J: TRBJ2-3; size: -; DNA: TGTGCCATCAGTGGCCCCGACCGAGGTCCTTCTAGCACAGATACGCAGTATTTT; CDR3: CAISGPDRGPSSTDTQYF
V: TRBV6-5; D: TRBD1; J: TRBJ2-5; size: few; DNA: TGTGCCAGCAGTTCGACAGGGACGTCTGGGACCCAGTACTTC; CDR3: CASSSTGTSGTQYF
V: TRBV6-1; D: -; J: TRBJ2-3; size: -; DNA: TGTGCCAGCAGTGAATCGGGGGATACGCAGTATTTT; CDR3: CASSESGDTQYF